This paragraph reports one T cell receptor (beta chain). Its matching antigen is unknown. The record originates from a study of T cell repertoires in cytomegalovirus infection. Via MiXCR, TCRdb re-called the reads, giving one row per CDR3 protein. The sample includes 700,000 to 850,000 distinct CDR3 sequences, over 25% of them seen just once. Trimming stripped 0 bases from V and 4 bases from J, with 21 bases between. Germline V gives CDR1 SGHAT, CDR2 FQNNGV. This CDR3 is built from 19 residues. The receptor's source is a human donor in good health (CMV status not recorded). Some clones in this sample may be carry-over from other donors' samples. The sample was cultured CD8+ T cells from PBMCs, taken from culture after CMV antigen stimulation. This chain connects TRBV11-2 to TRBJ2-2; D may be TRBD2 (5 bases). The CDR3 nucleotides are TGTGCCAGCAGCTTAGATTTGCCGGGATTACCTTTGGGCACCGGGGAGCTGTTTTTT. Protein product: CASSLDLPGLPLGTGELFF.